The rows below give T cell receptor beta chains drawn from one sample of a study of PD-1 blockade in classical Hodgkin lymphoma. Sequencing used immunoSEQ multiplex PCR; TCRdb keeps in-frame clones, though not all of them. The sample includes around 25,000 clones, approximately 64% of them seen just once. Sequencing used peripheral blood mononuclear cells (PBMCs), obtained before the second cycle of nivolumab. The receptor set was obtained from a human donor with classical Hodgkin lymphoma. Both conserved end residues are part of each CDR3. D genes are given only for firm matches. Expanded clones get a size class; other rows say once, few or many, or leave the size out.

CDR3aa: CSGLGTSDADTQYF
CDR3nt: TGCAGCGGACTTGGGACTAGCGACGCAGATACGCAGTATTTT
d_gene: TRBD2
abundance: NA
len: 14
j_gene: TRBJ2-3
v_gene: TRBV29-1

CDR3aa: CASSQTGTSEQETQYF
CDR3nt: TGTGCCAGCAGCCAAACCGGGACTAGTGAACAAGAGACCCAGTACTTC
d_gene: TRBD2
abundance: NA
len: 16
j_gene: TRBJ2-5
v_gene: TRBV4-2

CDR3aa: CASSIVGSSYEQYF
CDR3nt: TGTGCCAGCAGTATCGTGGGCAGTTCATACGAGCAGTACTTC
d_gene: NA
abundance: NA
len: 14
j_gene: TRBJ2-7
v_gene: TRBV5-5

CDR3aa: CASSKGFHPGNQPQHF
CDR3nt: TGTGCCAGCAGCAAAGGATTCCACCCGGGGAATCAGCCCCAGCATTTT
d_gene: NA
abundance: NA
len: 16
j_gene: TRBJ1-5
v_gene: TRBV21-1

CDR3aa: CASSQGGFQEPQHF
CDR3nt: TGCGCCAGCAGCCAAGGTGGTTTCCAGGAGCCCCAGCATTTT
d_gene: NA
abundance: NA
len: 14
j_gene: TRBJ1-5
v_gene: TRBV4-1

CDR3aa: CAWSVARGGETQYF
CDR3nt: TGTGCCTGGAGCGTGGCTAGAGGGGGGGAGACCCAGTACTTC
d_gene: NA
abundance: few
len: 14
j_gene: TRBJ2-5
v_gene: TRBV30

CDR3aa: CASSDGVIADTQYF
CDR3nt: TGTGCCAGCAGCGACGGGGTAATTGCAGATACGCAGTATTTT
d_gene: NA
abundance: NA
len: 14
j_gene: TRBJ2-3
v_gene: TRBV7-2

CDR3aa: CAGRVGDTQYF
CDR3nt: TGTGCCGGACGGGTGGGCGATACGCAGTATTTT
d_gene: NA
abundance: few
len: 11
j_gene: TRBJ2-3
v_gene: TRBV30

CDR3aa: CASSLDGTSTDTQYF
CDR3nt: TGCGCCAGCAGCTTGGACGGGACCAGCACAGATACGCAGTATTTT
d_gene: NA
abundance: NA
len: 15
j_gene: TRBJ2-3
v_gene: TRBV5-1

CDR3aa: CASSLGQGEKLFF
CDR3nt: TGTGCCAGCAGCTTGGGACAGGGAGAAAAACTGTTTTTT
d_gene: TRBD1
abundance: NA
len: 13
j_gene: TRBJ1-4
v_gene: TRBV5-4

CDR3aa: CASSALTGTGTINTEAFF
CDR3nt: TGTGCCAGTAGCGCTTTAACCGGGACAGGGACGATAAACACTGAAGCTTTCTTT
d_gene: TRBD1
abundance: few
len: 18
j_gene: TRBJ1-1
v_gene: TRBV19

CDR3aa: CASTGYGDTQYF
CDR3nt: TGTGCCAGCACGGGATACGGAGATACGCAGTATTTT
d_gene: NA
abundance: NA
len: 12
j_gene: TRBJ2-3
v_gene: TRBV6-5

CDR3aa: CASSLGDGFSFNSPLHF
CDR3nt: TGTGCCAGCAGCCTAGGGGACGGATTCTCGTTTAATTCACCCCTCCACTTT
d_gene: NA
abundance: NA
len: 17
j_gene: TRBJ1-6
v_gene: TRBV5-4

CDR3aa: CASSLQGLGNTEAFF
CDR3nt: TGCGCCAGCAGCTTGCAGGGTTTAGGGAACACTGAAGCTTTCTTT
d_gene: NA
abundance: NA
len: 15
j_gene: TRBJ1-1
v_gene: TRBV5-1

CDR3aa: CASSRTRGTSAHNEQFF
CDR3nt: TGTGCCAGCAGCCGCACACGGGGGACTAGCGCGCACAATGAGCAGTTCTTC
d_gene: TRBD2
abundance: once
len: 17
j_gene: TRBJ2-1
v_gene: TRBV11-3

CDR3aa: CSASGGAQFF
CDR3nt: TGCAGTGCTAGCGGGGGGGCACAGTTCTTC
d_gene: TRBD2
abundance: NA
len: 10
j_gene: TRBJ2-1
v_gene: TRBV20-1

CDR3aa: CAWSAPAGITDTQYF
CDR3nt: TGTGCCTGGAGTGCCCCAGCGGGGATCACAGATACGCAGTATTTT
d_gene: TRBD2
abundance: NA
len: 15
j_gene: TRBJ2-3
v_gene: TRBV30

CDR3aa: CASSSTGDLDPYEQYF
CDR3nt: TGTGCCAGCAGCTCCACGGGGGACCTCGACCCCTACGAGCAGTACTTC
d_gene: NA
abundance: few
len: 16
j_gene: TRBJ2-7
v_gene: TRBV7-9